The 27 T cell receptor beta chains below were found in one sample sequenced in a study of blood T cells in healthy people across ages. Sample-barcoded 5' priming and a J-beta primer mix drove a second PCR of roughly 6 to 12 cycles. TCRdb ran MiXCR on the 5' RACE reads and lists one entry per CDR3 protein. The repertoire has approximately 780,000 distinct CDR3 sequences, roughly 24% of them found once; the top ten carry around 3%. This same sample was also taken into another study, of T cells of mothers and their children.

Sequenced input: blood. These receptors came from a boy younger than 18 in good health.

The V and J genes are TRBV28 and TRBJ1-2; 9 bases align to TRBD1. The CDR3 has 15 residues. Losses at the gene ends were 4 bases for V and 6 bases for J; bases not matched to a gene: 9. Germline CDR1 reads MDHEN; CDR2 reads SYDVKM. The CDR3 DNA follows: TGTGCCAGCAGTTCGTCCGGGACAGGGTTGGATGGCTACACCTTC. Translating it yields CASSSSGTGLDGYTF.

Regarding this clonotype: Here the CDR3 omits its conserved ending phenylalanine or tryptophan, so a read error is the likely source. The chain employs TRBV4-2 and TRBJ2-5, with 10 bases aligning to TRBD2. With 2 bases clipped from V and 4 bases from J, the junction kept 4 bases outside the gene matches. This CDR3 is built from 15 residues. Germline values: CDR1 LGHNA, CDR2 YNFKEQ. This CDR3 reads CASSQSGGAGETQYL. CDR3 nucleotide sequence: TGTGCCAGCAGCCAAAGCGGGGGGGCAGGAGAGACCCAGTACCTC.

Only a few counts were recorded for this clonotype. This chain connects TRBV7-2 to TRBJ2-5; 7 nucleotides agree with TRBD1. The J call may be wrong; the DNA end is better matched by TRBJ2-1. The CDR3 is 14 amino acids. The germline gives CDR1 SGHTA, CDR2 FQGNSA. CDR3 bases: TGTGCCAGCAGCTTAGTCGGGACAGCCAGTGAGCAGTTCTTC. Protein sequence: CASSLVGTASEQFF.

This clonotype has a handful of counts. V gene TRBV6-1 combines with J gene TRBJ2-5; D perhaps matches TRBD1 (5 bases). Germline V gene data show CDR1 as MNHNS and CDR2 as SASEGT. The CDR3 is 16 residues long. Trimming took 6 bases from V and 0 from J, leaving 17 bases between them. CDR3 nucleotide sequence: TGTGCCAGCAGCCAGCTAGTGGGGCACTACCAAGAGACCCAGTACTTC. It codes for CASSQLVGHYQETQYF.

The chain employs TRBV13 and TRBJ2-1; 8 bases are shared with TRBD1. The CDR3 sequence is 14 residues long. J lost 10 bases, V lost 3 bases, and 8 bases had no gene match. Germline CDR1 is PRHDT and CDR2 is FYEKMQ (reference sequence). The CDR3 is CASSLQGAAGEQFF. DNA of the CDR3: TGTGCCAGCAGCTTGCAGGGGGCTGCGGGGGAGCAGTTCTTC.

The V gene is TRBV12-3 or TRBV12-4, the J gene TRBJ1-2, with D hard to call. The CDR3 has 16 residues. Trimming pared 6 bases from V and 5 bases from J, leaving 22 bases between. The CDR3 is CASRSRMVSFGYGYTF. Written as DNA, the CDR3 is TGTGCCAGCAGGTCAAGGATGGTTAGTTTCGGGTATGGCTACACCTTC.

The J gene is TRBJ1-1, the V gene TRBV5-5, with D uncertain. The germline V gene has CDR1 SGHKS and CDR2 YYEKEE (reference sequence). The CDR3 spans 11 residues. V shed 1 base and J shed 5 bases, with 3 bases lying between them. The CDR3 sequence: CASSLMTEAFF. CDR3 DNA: TGTGCCAGCAGCTTGATGACTGAAGCTTTCTTT.

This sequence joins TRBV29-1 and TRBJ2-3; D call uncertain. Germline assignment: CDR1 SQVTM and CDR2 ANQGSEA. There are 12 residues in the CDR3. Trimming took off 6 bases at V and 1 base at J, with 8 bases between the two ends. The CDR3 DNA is TGCAGCGTCGCCCGGGGCACAGATACGCAGTATTTT. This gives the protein CSVARGTDTQYF.

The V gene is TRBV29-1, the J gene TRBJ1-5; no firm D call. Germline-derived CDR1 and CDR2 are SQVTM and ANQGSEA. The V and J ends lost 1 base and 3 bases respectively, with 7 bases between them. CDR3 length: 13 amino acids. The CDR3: CSVEAGFNQPQHF. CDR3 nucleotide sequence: TGCAGCGTTGAAGCGGGATTCAATCAGCCCCAGCATTTT.

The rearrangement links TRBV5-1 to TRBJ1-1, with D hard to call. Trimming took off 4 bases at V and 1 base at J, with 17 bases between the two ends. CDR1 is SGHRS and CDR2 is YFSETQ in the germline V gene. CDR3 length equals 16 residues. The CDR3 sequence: CASSPVRPPENTEAFF. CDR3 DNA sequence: TGCGCCAGCAGCCCAGTGCGGCCCCCGGAGAACACTGAAGCTTTCTTT.

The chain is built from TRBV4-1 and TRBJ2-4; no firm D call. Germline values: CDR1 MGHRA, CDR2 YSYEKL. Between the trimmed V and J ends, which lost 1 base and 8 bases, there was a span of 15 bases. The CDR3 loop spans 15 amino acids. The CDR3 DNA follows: TGCGCCAGCAGCCAAGTTTTCCTATGGAGTGACATTCAGTACTTC. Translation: CASSQVFLWSDIQYF.

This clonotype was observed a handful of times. The CDR3 sequence: CASSERGGGVYEQYF. In DNA form, the CDR3 reads TGTGCCAGCAGTGAACGAGGGGGCGGAGTGTACGAGCAGTACTTC. The chain is built from TRBV2 and TRBJ2-7; TRBD1 aligns across 7 bases. CDR1 is SNHLY, CDR2 FYNNEI, per germline. The CDR3 is 15 amino acids. Trimming at V came to 2 bases and at J to 4 bases, leaving 8 bases not matched to a gene.

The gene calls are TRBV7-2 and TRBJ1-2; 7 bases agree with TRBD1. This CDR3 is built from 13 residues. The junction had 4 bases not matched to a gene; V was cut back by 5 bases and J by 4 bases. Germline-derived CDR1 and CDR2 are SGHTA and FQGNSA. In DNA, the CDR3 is TGTGCCAGCAGCCAACAGGGGCCCTATGGCTACACCTTC. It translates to CASSQQGPYGYTF.

Written as DNA, the CDR3 is TGTGCCAGCAGTGAAGGGGCGGCTCGCGGCTACACCTTC. Translating gives CASSEGAARGYTF. The chain combines TRBV2 with TRBJ1-2; the D is unclear. This CDR3 comprises 13 residues. Germline V gene lookup returns CDR1 SNHLY and CDR2 FYNNEI. Between the trimmed V and J ends, which lost 1 base and 8 bases, there was a span of 11 bases.

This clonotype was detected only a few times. CDR3 sequence: CASTVGQGSHEQFF. CDR3 nucleotides: TGTGCCAGCACCGTGGGACAGGGGAGCCATGAGCAGTTCTTC. V usage is TRBV2 and J usage is TRBJ2-5; the match to TRBD1 covers 10 bases. The J call may be faulty, since TRBJ2-1 better matches the DNA end. CDR1 SNHLY and CDR2 FYNNEI come from the germline V gene. There are 14 residues in the CDR3.

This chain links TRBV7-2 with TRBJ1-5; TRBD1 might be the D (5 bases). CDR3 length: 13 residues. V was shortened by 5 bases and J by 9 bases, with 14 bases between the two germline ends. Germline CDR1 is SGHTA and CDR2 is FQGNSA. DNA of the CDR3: TGTGCCAGCAGCGCAGGGAAGGGGTTGCCCCAGCATTTT. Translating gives CASSAGKGLPQHF.

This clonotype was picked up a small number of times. The CDR3 loop reads CASSFGPTGGYEQYF. The CDR3 nucleotides are TGTGCCAGCAGCTTCGGGCCGACCGGGGGCTACGAGCAGTACTTC. This chain joins TRBV11-2 and TRBJ2-7; possible D gene TRBD2, 6 bases. The CDR3 totals 15 residues. The ends were cut back, 3 bases at V and 3 bases at J, with 15 bases in the middle. Germline lookup yields CDR1 SGHAT and CDR2 FQNNGV.

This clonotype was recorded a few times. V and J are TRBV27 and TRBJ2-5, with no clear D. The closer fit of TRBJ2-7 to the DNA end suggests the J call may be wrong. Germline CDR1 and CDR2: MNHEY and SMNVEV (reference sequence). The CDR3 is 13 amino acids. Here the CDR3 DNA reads TGTGCCAGCAGTTTCTCCCTCGGCTACGAGCAGTACTTC. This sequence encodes CASSFSLGYEQYF.

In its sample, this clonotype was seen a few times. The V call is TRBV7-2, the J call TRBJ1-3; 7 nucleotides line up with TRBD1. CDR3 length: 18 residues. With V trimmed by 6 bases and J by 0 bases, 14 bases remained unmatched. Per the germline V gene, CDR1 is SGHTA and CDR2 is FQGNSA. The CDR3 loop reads CASSPLWDSLNSGNTIYF. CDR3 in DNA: TGTGCCAGCAGTCCACTCTGGGACAGTTTAAACTCTGGAAACACCATATATTTT.

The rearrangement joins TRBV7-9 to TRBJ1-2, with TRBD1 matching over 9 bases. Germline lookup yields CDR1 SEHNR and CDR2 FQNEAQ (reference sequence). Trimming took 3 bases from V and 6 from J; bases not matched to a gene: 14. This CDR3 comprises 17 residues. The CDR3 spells CASSLAGTGLSRDGYTF. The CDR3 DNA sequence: TGTGCCAGCAGCTTGGCCGGGACAGGGCTGAGTCGAGATGGCTACACCTTC.

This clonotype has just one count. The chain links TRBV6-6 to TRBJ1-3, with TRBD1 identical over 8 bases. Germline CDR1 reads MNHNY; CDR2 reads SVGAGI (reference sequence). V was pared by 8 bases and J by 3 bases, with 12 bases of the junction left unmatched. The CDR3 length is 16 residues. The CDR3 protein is CASSPEGQVGGNTIYF. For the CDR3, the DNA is TGTGCCAGCTCCCCAGAGGGACAGGTTGGTGGAAACACCATATATTTT.

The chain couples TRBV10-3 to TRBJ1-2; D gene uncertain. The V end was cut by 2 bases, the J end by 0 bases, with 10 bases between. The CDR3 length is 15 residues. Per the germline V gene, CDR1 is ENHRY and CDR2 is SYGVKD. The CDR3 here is CAISEGPTTNYGYTF. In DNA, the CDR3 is TGTGCCATCAGTGAGGGGCCGACCACTAACTATGGCTACACCTTC.

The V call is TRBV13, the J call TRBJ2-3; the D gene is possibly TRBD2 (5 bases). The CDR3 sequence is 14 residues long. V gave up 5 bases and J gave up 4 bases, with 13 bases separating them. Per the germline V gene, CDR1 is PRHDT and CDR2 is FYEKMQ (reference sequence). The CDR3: CASSITRNSDTQYF. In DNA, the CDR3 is TGTGCCAGCAGCATTACTAGGAATTCAGATACGCAGTATTTT.

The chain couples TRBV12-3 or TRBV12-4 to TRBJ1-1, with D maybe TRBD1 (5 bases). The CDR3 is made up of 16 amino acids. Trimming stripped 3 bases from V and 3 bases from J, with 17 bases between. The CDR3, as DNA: TGTGCCAGCAGTTTGGGGGGAGGGTTTTGGGACACTGAAGCTTTCTTT. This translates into CASSLGGGFWDTEAFF.

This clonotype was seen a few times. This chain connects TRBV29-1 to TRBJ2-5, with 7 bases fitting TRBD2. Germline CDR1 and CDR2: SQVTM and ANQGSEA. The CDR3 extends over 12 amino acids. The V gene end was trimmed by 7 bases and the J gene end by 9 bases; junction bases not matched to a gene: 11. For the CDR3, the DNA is TGCAGCGACCGGGACCCCCGGGGGGCCCAGTACTTC. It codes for CSDRDPRGAQYF.

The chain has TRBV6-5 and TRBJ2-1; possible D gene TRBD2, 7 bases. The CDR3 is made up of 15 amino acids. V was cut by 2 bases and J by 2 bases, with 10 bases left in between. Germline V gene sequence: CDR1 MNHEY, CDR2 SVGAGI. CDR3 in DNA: TGTGCCAGCAGTTACCAAGGGGGGGCCTACAATGAGCAGTTCTTC. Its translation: CASSYQGGAYNEQFF.

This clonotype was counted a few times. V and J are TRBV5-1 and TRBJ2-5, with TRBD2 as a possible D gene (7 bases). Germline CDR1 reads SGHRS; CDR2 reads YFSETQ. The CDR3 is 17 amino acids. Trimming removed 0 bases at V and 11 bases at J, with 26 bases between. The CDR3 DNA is TGCGCCAGCAGCTTGGTAGTGGCGGGGGCCCCAAAGTCGGAGCAGTACTTC. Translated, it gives CASSLVVAGAPKSEQYF. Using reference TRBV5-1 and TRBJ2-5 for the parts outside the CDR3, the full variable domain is KAGVTQTPRYLIKTRGQQVTLSCSPISGHRSVSWYQQTPGQGLQFLFEYFSETQRNKGNFPGRFSGRQFSNSRSEMNVSTLELGDSALYLCASSLVVAGAPKSEQYFGPGTRLLVL.